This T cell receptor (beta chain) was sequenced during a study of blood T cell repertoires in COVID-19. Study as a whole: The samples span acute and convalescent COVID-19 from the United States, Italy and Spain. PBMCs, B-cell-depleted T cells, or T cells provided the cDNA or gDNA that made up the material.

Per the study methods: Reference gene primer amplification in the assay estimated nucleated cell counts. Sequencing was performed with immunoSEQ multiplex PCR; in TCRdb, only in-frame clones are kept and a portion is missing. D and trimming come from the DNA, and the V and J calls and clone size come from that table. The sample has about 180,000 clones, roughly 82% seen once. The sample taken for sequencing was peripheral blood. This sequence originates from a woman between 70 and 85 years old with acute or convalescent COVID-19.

The CDR3: CASSFTVNTEAFF. Written as DNA, the CDR3 is TGTGCCAGCAGCTTTACAGTGAACACTGAAGCTTTCTTT. V and J are TRBV5-5 and TRBJ1-1, with D unclear. The V and J ends lost 2 bases and 0 bases respectively, with 5 bases between them. The V gene's germline CDR1 is SGHKS and CDR2 YYEKEE (reference sequence). The CDR3 is 13 residues long.